The 10 T cell receptor beta chains below all came from one sample that was sequenced in a study of T cell repertoires in cytomegalovirus infection (dated 2019 in TCRdb). The sequencer listed for this sample is Illumina HiSeq 1500. TCRdb reran the public reads through fastp at Q25 and MiXCR, keeping productive beta chains. Every distinct CDR3 protein forms one entry, paired with its most common genes and DNA. The sample table records about 900,000 distinct CDR3 sequences; around 32% of these occur just once. More than 12% of the sample is in the top ten clones. These receptors have no known antigen. This specimen's treatment or condition label, interpreted: in vitro stimulation with specific CMV peptide epitopes to enrich CMV-specific T cells. This sample comprised cultured CD8+ T cells from PBMCs, obtained from culture after CMV antigen stimulation. The receptors originated from a human donor in good health (CMV status not recorded). Some clones in this sample may be carry-over from other donors' samples.

The chain couples TRBV27 to TRBJ1-1, with 10 bases identical to TRBD1. Germline-derived CDR1 and CDR2 are MNHEY and SMNVEV (reference sequence). The CDR3 contains 18 residues. The junction had 12 bases not matched to a gene; V was cut back by 5 bases and J by 0 bases. CDR3 sequence (DNA): TGTGCCAGCAGTCCAGTCGGTCAGACAGGGGGCCTGAACACTGAAGCTTTCTTT. Protein sequence: CASSPVGQTGGLNTEAFF.

The J gene is TRBJ2-3, the V gene TRBV5-1; D is undetermined. The CDR3 has 11 amino acids. Germline CDR1 SGHRS, CDR2 YFSETQ. V was trimmed by 4 bases and J by 3 bases, leaving 3 bases between them. CDR3 in DNA: TGCGCCAGCAGCAAGACAGATACGCAGTATTTT. This codes for CASSKTDTQYF.

The CDR3 coding sequence is TGTGCCAGCAGTTTAGTGGCTAGCGGGGATGAGCAGTTCTTC. It codes for CASSLVASGDEQFF. The chain links TRBV27 to TRBJ2-1; 9 positions match TRBD2. After removal of 2 bases from V and 8 bases from J, the junction contained 4 bases not matched to a gene. Germline CDR1 reads MNHEY; CDR2 reads SMNVEV (reference sequence). CDR3 length: 14 amino acids.

V usage is TRBV4-1 and J usage is TRBJ2-1, with a weak D call TRBD2 (6 bases). The germline CDR1 and CDR2 sequences are MGHRA and YSYEKL. Deletions cut 3 bases from V and 0 bases from J, with 12 bases between. The CDR3 runs to 16 residues. In nucleotides, the CDR3 is TGCGCCAGCAGCCACACGGACGGGGGCTCCTACAATGAGCAGTTCTTC. Amino acid sequence: CASSHTDGGSYNEQFF.

This sequence joins TRBV27 and TRBJ2-3, with D uncertain. The V gene lost 7 bases and the J gene lost 4 bases, with 15 bases spanning the gap. Germline assignment: CDR1 MNHEY and CDR2 SMNVEV (reference sequence). CDR3 length: 14 amino acids. Written as DNA, the CDR3 is TGTGCCAGCACCCCGACCGGCGCACCAGATACGCAGTATTTT. As protein: CASTPTGAPDTQYF.

This clonotype was detected once. The V gene is TRBV15, the J gene TRBJ2-7; 8 positions match TRBD1. This CDR3 has 14 amino acids. With V trimmed by 8 bases and J by 1 base, 7 bases remained unmatched. From germline, CDR1 is LNHNV and CDR2 YYDKDF (reference sequence). The CDR3 DNA reads TGTGCCACCGGACGGGACAGGTCGTCCTACGAGCAGTACTTC. Protein sequence: CATGRDRSSYEQYF. The full variable domain, its missing parts supplied by reference TRBV15 and TRBJ2-7, is DAMVIQNPRYQVTQFGKPVTLSCSQTLNHNVMYWYQQKSSQAPKLLFHYYDKDFNNEADTPDNFQSRRPNTSFCFLDIRSPGLGDTAMYLCATGRDRSSYEQYFGPGTRLTVT.

This clonotype was recorded at least ten times. The chain employs TRBV7-2 and TRBJ1-4, with D tentatively TRBD1 (6 bases). The V gene's germline CDR1 is SGHTA and CDR2 FQGNSA. Trimming removed 5 bases from V and 6 bases from J, with 13 bases in between. The CDR3 covers 14 residues. The CDR3 region is CASSVQGGDEKLFF. The CDR3 nucleotides read TGTGCCAGCAGCGTACAGGGTGGGGATGAAAAACTGTTTTTT.

This clonotype was counted many times. The genes are TRBV20-1 and TRBJ2-7; TRBD2 matches 9 bases. The junction had 7 bases not matched to a gene; V was cut back by 0 bases and J by 4 bases. The CDR3 covers 15 residues. Per germline, CDR1 DFQATT and CDR2 SNEGSKA (reference sequence). Written as DNA, the CDR3 is TGCAGTGCTAGAGATCAGCTAGCGGGGACATACGAGCAGTACGTC. Translating gives CSARDQLAGTYEQYV.

This clonotype was detected only a few times. The rearrangement joins TRBV7-9 to TRBJ2-5; D call uncertain. The V end lost 6 bases, the J end lost 0 bases, and 11 bases lay between the germline ends. The germline V gene has CDR1 SEHNR and CDR2 FQNEAQ (reference sequence). The CDR3 runs 14 residues. This chain's CDR3 is CASSQTQYQETQYF. In DNA form, the CDR3 reads TGTGCCAGCAGTCAAACACAGTACCAAGAGACCCAGTACTTC.

The table lists this clonotype with many counts. One end of the junction is discordant with germline, which a read error may explain. This chain connects TRBV12-3 or TRBV12-4 to TRBJ1-2; D not certain. The CDR3 loop spans 13 amino acids. CDR3 sequence (DNA): TGTGCCAGCAGCTTAGGTGGGGATAGAGGCTACACCTTC. This translates into CASSLGGDRGYTF.